This is a list of T cell receptor beta chains from one sample in a study of cytomegalovirus exposure and HLA in healthy donors. Profiling relied on immunoSEQ multiplex PCR, and the TCRdb table lists in-frame clones only, not all of them. The repertoire holds 95,000 to 110,000 clones, with around 80% as singletons. Material: PBMCs. Source of these receptors: a woman in her forties in good health and CMV-seronegative. CDR3s include the opening cysteine and the closing phenylalanine or tryptophan. Each record gives: V gene, clone size, J gene, D gene, CDR3 protein, CDR3 DNA. D genes are given only for firm matches. Size is omitted from some rows. Given values are once, few, many or a class for expanded clones.

v_gene: TRBV10-3; abundance: -; j_gene: TRBJ2-5; d_gene: TRBD2; CDR3aa: CAISLERTSGNHQETQYF; CDR3nt: TGTGCCATCAGCCTTGAAAGGACTAGCGGGAACCACCAAGAGACCCAGTACTTC
v_gene: TRBV4-3; abundance: -; j_gene: TRBJ2-1; d_gene: TRBD2; CDR3aa: CASSQDRAGGSNEQFF; CDR3nt: TGCGCCAGCAGCCAAGATAGGGCGGGAGGCTCGAATGAGCAGTTCTTC
v_gene: TRBV21-1; abundance: -; j_gene: TRBJ2-7; d_gene: -; CDR3aa: CASSGQGGGPEQYF; CDR3nt: TGTGCCAGCAGCGGGCAGGGTGGTGGCCCCGAGCAGTACTTC
v_gene: TRBV7-2; abundance: -; j_gene: TRBJ2-7; d_gene: -; CDR3aa: CASSSTGPISYEQYF; CDR3nt: TGTGCCAGCAGTTCGACTGGCCCCATATCCTACGAGCAGTACTTC
v_gene: TRBV6-1; abundance: -; j_gene: TRBJ1-6; d_gene: TRBD1; CDR3aa: CASSVTGESPLHF; CDR3nt: TGTGCCAGCAGTGTTACAGGGGAATCACCCCTCCACTTT
v_gene: TRBV27; abundance: -; j_gene: TRBJ2-3; d_gene: TRBD2; CDR3aa: CASRSGLAGTDTQYF; CDR3nt: TGTGCCAGTCGGAGCGGACTAGCGGGCACAGATACGCAGTATTTT
v_gene: TRBV7-9; abundance: -; j_gene: TRBJ2-7; d_gene: TRBD2; CDR3aa: CASSYTGTSGYEQYF; CDR3nt: TGTGCCAGCAGCTATACCGGGACTAGCGGGTACGAGCAGTACTTC
v_gene: TRBV27; abundance: -; j_gene: TRBJ2-5; d_gene: TRBD2; CDR3aa: CASSLISGEGGETQYF; CDR3nt: TGTGCCAGCAGTTTAATTAGCGGGGAAGGAGGGGAGACCCAGTACTTC
v_gene: TRBV6-6; abundance: -; j_gene: TRBJ1-2; d_gene: -; CDR3aa: CASSYGAAYYGYTF; CDR3nt: TGTGCCAGCAGTTACGGGGCAGCTTACTATGGCTACACCTTC
v_gene: TRBV10-3; abundance: once; j_gene: TRBJ1-4; d_gene: TRBD1; CDR3aa: CAISESTGLNEKLFF; CDR3nt: TGTGCCATCAGTGAGTCGACAGGGCTTAATGAAAAACTGTTTTTT
v_gene: TRBV4-3; abundance: -; j_gene: TRBJ1-4; d_gene: -; CDR3aa: CASSQGRGGNEKLFF; CDR3nt: TGCGCCAGCAGCCAAGGGAGAGGGGGTAATGAAAAACTGTTTTTT
v_gene: TRBV9; abundance: few; j_gene: TRBJ1-2; d_gene: TRBD1; CDR3aa: CASSAPGGYGYTF; CDR3nt: TGTGCCAGCAGCGCCCCAGGGGGCTATGGCTACACCTTC
v_gene: TRBV5-1; abundance: -; j_gene: TRBJ1-6; d_gene: -; CDR3aa: CASSLDGGQIYSPLHF; CDR3nt: TGCGCCAGCAGCTTGGATGGCGGGCAGATATATTCACCCCTCCACTTT
v_gene: TRBV27; abundance: -; j_gene: TRBJ1-1; d_gene: TRBD1; CDR3aa: CASSWGQLNTEAFF; CDR3nt: TGTGCCAGCAGCTGGGGACAGCTGAACACTGAAGCTTTCTTT